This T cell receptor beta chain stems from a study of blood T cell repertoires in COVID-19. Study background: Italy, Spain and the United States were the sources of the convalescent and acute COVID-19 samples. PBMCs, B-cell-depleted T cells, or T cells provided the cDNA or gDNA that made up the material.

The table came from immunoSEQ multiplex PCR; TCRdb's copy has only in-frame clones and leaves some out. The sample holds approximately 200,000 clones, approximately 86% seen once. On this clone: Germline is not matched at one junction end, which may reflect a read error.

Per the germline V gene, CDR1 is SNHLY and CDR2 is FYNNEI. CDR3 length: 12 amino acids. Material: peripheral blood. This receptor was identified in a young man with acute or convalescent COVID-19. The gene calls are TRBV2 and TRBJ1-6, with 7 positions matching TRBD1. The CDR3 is CARSVRGPPLHF. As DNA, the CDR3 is TGTGCCAGGAGTGTTAGGGGGCCACCCCTCCACTTT. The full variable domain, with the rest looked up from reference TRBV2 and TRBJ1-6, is EPEVTQTPSHQVTQMGQEVILRCVPISNHLYFYWYRQILGQKVEFLVSFYNNEISEKSEIFDDQFSVERPDGSNFTLKIRSTKLEDSAMYFCARSVRGPPLHFGNGTRLTVT.